The 2 T cell receptor beta chains reported below all come from one sample, sequenced in a study of T cells in Graves' hyperthyroidism and ophthalmopathy. Regions amplified from RNA transcripts were the TCR beta CDR3 regions. An initial round of RT-PCR targeting the TCR CDR3 relied on the HTBI primer set. TCRdb reanalysed the multiplex PCR reads using MiXCR and keeps one entry per CDR3 protein. The repertoire consists of approximately 250,000 distinct CDR3 sequences, with approximately 25% occurring once and the leading ten covering around 40%. The specimen sequenced was blood. The origin of the receptors is a woman aged 35 to 49 with Graves' ophthalmopathy.

This chain uses TRBV28 with TRBJ1-2; D may be TRBD1 (6 bases). V lost 4 bases, J lost 0 bases, and 18 bases lay in between. The CDR3 extends over 17 amino acids. The germline V gene has CDR1 MDHEN and CDR2 SYDVKM. The CDR3 loop is CASSSTSTGPANYGYTF. For the CDR3, the DNA is TGTGCCAGCAGTTCTACCTCGACAGGCCCAGCTAACTATGGCTACACCTTC.

The genes are TRBV5-1 and TRBJ1-5; D is undetermined. Trimming cost V 2 bases and J 7 bases, with 10 bases left between them. The CDR3 has 13 amino acids. Germline V gives CDR1 SGHRS, CDR2 YFSETQ. CDR3 in DNA: TGCGCCAGCAGCTTTGAGTATGGCCAGCCCCAGCATTTT. Encoded protein: CASSFEYGQPQHF.